This TCR beta chain was documented in a study of blood T cell repertoires in COVID-19. V trimming: 3 bases; J trimming: 9 bases; junction bases outside the gene matches: 12. The germline V gene encodes CDR1 SGHRS and CDR2 YFSETQ. The CDR3 sequence is 16 residues long. As handled by the study authors: Estimation of nucleated cell counts was performed using reference gene primer amplification. Clones were sequenced by immunoSEQ multiplex PCR, and TCRdb holds only the in-frame ones, with some missing. That table is the source of V, J and clone size, and D and trimming were worked out from the DNA. Of about 69,000 clones in the sample, 65% to 90% were seen once.

The V gene is TRBV5-1, the J gene TRBJ2-1; 10 nucleotides match TRBD2. Sequenced material: peripheral blood. The sequence derives from an elderly man with acute or convalescent COVID-19. CDR3 nucleotides: TGCGCCAGCAGCTCGTTGGGGCTAGCGGGAGTTCTTGAGCAGTTCTTC. Amino acids: CASSSLGLAGVLEQFF.